Listed here are 20 T cell receptor beta chains from one sample, sequenced in a study of blood T cell repertoires in COVID-19. TCRdb keeps only in-frame clones here, not all; method: immunoSEQ multiplex PCR. The repertoire includes roughly 150,000 clones, more than 60% of them detected once, and around 3% sits in the top ten. The sample taken for sequencing was peripheral blood. The origin of the receptors is a man aged 65 to 85 with acute or convalescent COVID-19.

The rearrangement joins TRBV29-1 to TRBJ1-1; D is undetermined. Germline V CDR1 and CDR2: SQVTM, ANQGSEA. V shed 5 bases and J shed 6 bases, with 7 bases lying between them. The CDR3 totals 10 residues. CDR3 nucleotides: TGCAGCGTTTTATCTGCTGAAGCTTTCTTT. This gives the protein CSVLSAEAFF. The complete variable domain, with remaining parts taken from reference TRBV29-1 and TRBJ1-1, reads SAVISQKPSRDICQRGTSLTIQCQVDSQVTMMFWYRQQPGQSLTLIATANQGSEATYESGFVIDKFPISRPNLTFSTLTVSNMSPEDSSIYLCSVLSAEAFFGQGTRLTVV.

The chain joins TRBV21-1 to TRBJ1-1; no DNA check was done on the table's D call, TRBD1. TRBV21-1 is labeled a pseudogene. This CDR3 comprises 18 residues. CDR3: CASSKRSGDRELNTEAFF. The CDR3 nucleotides read TGTGCCAGCAGCAAAAGGTCAGGAGACAGAGAGTTGAACACTGAAGCTTTCTTT.

The chain joins TRBV7-2 to TRBJ1-4, with 10 bases fitting TRBD1. Germline CDR1 SGHTA, CDR2 FQGNSA. CDR3 length: 16 amino acids. Germline trimming cut 0 bases from V and 6 bases from J; bases unmatched to any gene: 4. The CDR3 spells CASSLARTGGHEKLFF. The DNA for the CDR3 is TGTGCCAGCAGCTTAGCCCGGACAGGGGGACATGAAAAACTGTTTTTT.

The V gene is TRBV5-6, the J gene TRBJ2-7, with 8 nucleotides matching TRBD2. Germline V gives CDR1 SGHDT, CDR2 YYEEEE. The V and J ends lost 0 bases and 2 bases, in that order; junction bases with no gene match: 4. CDR3 length: 15 residues. This CDR3 reads CASSLAPAGAYEQYF. The CDR3 DNA reads TGTGCCAGCAGCTTGGCACCAGCGGGAGCCTACGAGCAGTACTTC.

The chain uses TRBV4-3 and TRBJ1-4; weak D call: TRBD1 (5 bases). The CDR3 runs 16 residues. The ends were cut back, 0 bases at V and 2 bases at J, with 10 bases in the middle. The germline V gene encodes CDR1 LGHNA and CDR2 YSLEER. DNA for the CDR3: TGCGCCAGCAGCCAAGATAGGCAGGGTACTAATGAAAAACTGTTTTTT. This gives the protein CASSQDRQGTNEKLFF.

This clone was observed a few times. DNA of the CDR3: TGTGCTAGTGGTTTTCGGACAGGAGCTAACTATGGCTACACCTTC. This codes for CASGFRTGANYGYTF. V usage is TRBV12-5 and J usage is TRBJ1-2, with 7 positions matching TRBD1. V lost 3 bases to trimming and J lost 0 bases; unmatched junction nucleotides: 4. Germline CDR1 LGHNT, CDR2 FRNRAP. This CDR3 has 15 amino acids.

This chain uses TRBV9 with TRBJ1-2; possible D gene TRBD1, 6 bases. The germline CDR1 and CDR2 sequences are SGDLS and YYNGEE. The V end was cut by 6 bases, the J end by 8 bases, with 17 bases between. This CDR3 comprises 13 residues. The CDR3: CASTQLETGGYTF. Written as DNA, the CDR3 is TGTGCCAGCACCCAGTTAGAGACAGGAGGCTACACCTTC.

Comment on this clone: The sample has other DNA sequences that encode this CDR3 too. The chain has TRBV10-3 and TRBJ2-5, with 7 bases fitting TRBD2. With V trimmed by 4 bases and J by 2 bases, 7 bases remained unmatched. This CDR3 is built from 15 residues. The germline V gene encodes CDR1 ENHRY and CDR2 SYGVKD. CDR3 nucleotides: TGTGCCATCAGTGGTTCGGGCGGGGGACAAGAGACCCAGTACTTC. It specifies CAISGSGGGQETQYF.

This clone turned up a few times. V is TRBV5-1 and J is TRBJ1-3; D unclear. The V gene's germline CDR1 is SGHRS and CDR2 YFSETQ. V lost 0 bases to trimming and J lost 4 bases, with 11 bases between them. There are 15 residues in the CDR3. The CDR3 nucleotides read TGCGCCAGCAGCTTGGCCGGGGTTGCGGGAAACACCATATATTTT. It specifies CASSLAGVAGNTIYF.

The V and J genes are TRBV7-2 and TRBJ2-7; the D gene is possibly TRBD2 (5 bases). V dropped 1 base and J dropped 4 bases, with 8 bases sitting between them. This CDR3 comprises 13 residues. In germline, CDR1 is SGHTA, CDR2 FQGNSA. This chain's CDR3 is CASSLGPGYEQYF. Here the CDR3 DNA reads TGTGCCAGCAGCTTAGGCCCGGGGTACGAGCAGTACTTC.

The table lists this clone with a few counts. The chain carries TRBV5-1 and TRBJ2-7; unclear D gene. This CDR3 is 13 amino acids long. The ends were cut back, 3 bases at V and 0 bases at J, with 7 bases in the middle. Germline lookup yields CDR1 SGHRS and CDR2 YFSETQ. The CDR3, as DNA: TGCGCCAGCAGCTCACCCGGCTCCTACGAGCAGTACTTC. Protein: CASSSPGSYEQYF.

This clone was detected only a few times. The chain has TRBV19 and TRBJ2-1, with TRBD1 identical over 8 bases. V trimming: 10 bases; J trimming: 6 bases; junction bases outside the gene matches: 11. This CDR3 has 14 amino acids. Germline V gives CDR1 LNHDA, CDR2 SQIVND (reference sequence). The CDR3: CATAGQDIFNEQFF. The CDR3 DNA is TGTGCCACTGCGGGACAGGACATATTCAATGAGCAGTTCTTC.

The V call is TRBV20-1, the J call TRBJ2-7; D possibly corresponds to TRBD2 (5 bases). This CDR3 has 11 amino acids. Trimming pared 6 bases from V and 5 bases from J, leaving 11 bases between. CDR1 DFQATT and CDR2 SNEGSKA come from the germline V gene (reference sequence). The CDR3 coding sequence is TGCAGTGCCACACTAGTGGACGAGCAGTACTTC. Amino acid sequence: CSATLVDEQYF.

This clone was seen only a few times. The genes are TRBV5-6 and TRBJ1-2; D ambiguous. Trimming pared 4 bases from V and 4 bases from J, leaving 20 bases between. Germline CDR1 is SGHDT and CDR2 is YYEEEE. This CDR3 is built from 16 residues. CDR3 residues: CASSKDRREQTYGYTF. In DNA, the CDR3 is TGTGCCAGCAGCAAGGACCGACGGGAACAAACCTATGGCTACACCTTC.

This clone has just a few counts. CDR3 sequence: CASSSPGGFSNQPQHF. Written as DNA, the CDR3 is TGTGCCAGTAGTAGTCCGGGGGGCTTCAGCAATCAGCCCCAGCATTTT. The chain recombines TRBV19 with TRBJ1-5; maybe TRBD1 (6 bases). The CDR3 sequence is 16 residues long. CDR1 is LNHDA, CDR2 SQIVND, per germline (reference sequence). Trimming took 4 bases from V and 1 from J, leaving 14 bases between them.

CDR3 sequence (DNA): TGTGCCAGCAGCCAAGATAGCGCCAAAGAGACCCAGTACTTC. It is translated as CASSQDSAKETQYF. V gene TRBV4-2 combines with J gene TRBJ2-5, with D maybe TRBD2 (5 bases). Germline V lookup: CDR1 LGHNA, CDR2 YNFKEQ. The CDR3 length is 14 residues. Trimming took off 0 bases at V and 3 bases at J, with 8 bases between the two ends.

This rearrangement joins TRBV7-8 to TRBJ1-1; D unresolved. In germline, CDR1 is SGHVS, CDR2 FQNEAQ. The CDR3 has 14 residues. V lost 4 bases and J 5 bases, leaving 14 bases between the germline ends. Here the CDR3 reads CASSSQAGSTEAFF. The CDR3 DNA is TGTGCCAGCAGCTCTCAGGCAGGTAGTACTGAAGCTTTCTTT.

This clone was seen many times. CDR3 DNA sequence: TGTGCCAGCAGTTACGTGGGACAGGCGAACACTGAAGCTTTCTTT. Amino acid sequence: CASSYVGQANTEAFF. This sequence joins TRBV6-5 and TRBJ1-1; TRBD1 aligns across 8 bases. This CDR3 comprises 15 residues. From germline, CDR1 is MNHEY and CDR2 SVGAGI. Unmatched junction bases numbered 3, after V lost 2 bases and J lost 1 base.

A few counts support this clone. The rearrangement joins TRBV19 to TRBJ2-7; tentatively, D is TRBD2 (6 bases). This CDR3 is built from 14 residues. The V end lost 1 base, the J end lost 3 bases, and 10 bases lay between the germline ends. Germline lookup yields CDR1 LNHDA and CDR2 SQIVND (reference sequence). In nucleotides, the CDR3 is TGTGCCAGTAGTATAGGGGCGGGAAACTACGAGCAGTACTTC. It is translated as CASSIGAGNYEQYF.

This chain connects TRBV6-4 to TRBJ2-2; TRBD2 matches 9 bases. The CDR3 consists of 16 residues. Germline loops: CDR1 MRHNA, CDR2 SNTAGT. Trimming at V came to 5 bases and at J to 2 bases, leaving 6 bases not matched to a gene. CDR3 loop: CASSRLAGRNTGELFF. The CDR3 DNA reads TGTGCCAGCAGTCGGCTAGCGGGGAGAAACACCGGGGAGCTGTTTTTT.